Each of the 11 T cell receptor beta chains below was sequenced from the same sample in a study of T-cell memory formation after mild COVID-19 (dated by TCRdb to about 2021). The library was built by means of 5' RACE. Sequencing instrument: Illumina NovaSeq 6000. The public sequencing data were trimmed at Q25 with fastp and processed into clonotypes with MiXCR by TCRdb, which kept only in-frame beta chains. Rows with one shared CDR3 protein collapse into an entry with the most common genes and DNA. This sample gives around 440,000 distinct CDR3 sequences in total; 15% to 20% of them show up just once. The ten biggest clones cover roughly an eighth of the sample. The sample taken for sequencing was PBMCs or a T cell subset sorted from them (not recorded which). These receptors originate from an adult woman who had mild COVID-19 (a few samples of this study predate the infection). The sample titles of this study are shuffled in the database, so cell type and time point are left out; the donor was told from shared clones.

The chain links TRBV7-2 to TRBJ2-1, with D possibly called TRBD1 or TRBD2 (5 bases each). Germline CDR1 is SGHTA and CDR2 is FQGNSA. Trimming left V 0 bases short and J 8 bases short, with 8 bases between. CDR3 length: 13 amino acids. Here the CDR3 reads CASSLALGDEQFF. The CDR3 coding sequence is TGTGCCAGCAGCTTAGCGCTGGGGGATGAGCAGTTCTTC.

In nucleotides, the CDR3 is TGTGCCAGCAGCCTCCCCAACAGGGGGCTGCGAAACATTCAGTACTTC. This translates into CASSLPNRGLRNIQYF. The gene calls are TRBV12-3 or TRBV12-4 and TRBJ2-4, with 9 nucleotides matching TRBD1. This CDR3 has 16 residues. V shed 6 bases, J shed 6 bases, and the junction held 12 bases outside the gene matches.

The rearrangement links TRBV7-9 to TRBJ2-1; TRBD1 agrees at 8 bases. The CDR3 consists of 15 residues. V shed 4 bases and J 5 bases; nucleotides not matched to a gene: 7. Germline CDR1 SEHNR, CDR2 FQNEAQ (reference sequence). The CDR3 DNA reads as TGTGCCAGCAGCTCCTTCCGGACAGGGAACAATGAGCAGTTCTTC. Translating gives CASSSFRTGNNEQFF.

Only a few counts were recorded for this clonotype. This chain uses TRBV18 with TRBJ2-7; tentatively, D is TRBD1 or TRBD2 (5 bases each). Germline V gene sequence: CDR1 KGHSH, CDR2 LQKENI. The CDR3 length is 13 residues. Trimming cost V 6 bases and J 4 bases, with 13 bases left between them. CDR3 protein: CASSRDAQYEQYF. As DNA, the CDR3 is TGTGCCAGCTCCCGGGACGCCCAATACGAGCAGTACTTC.

This clonotype was seen more than once but under ten times. This rearrangement joins TRBV11-1 to TRBJ2-2; the match to TRBD2 covers 16 bases. V shed 4 bases and J 5 bases; nucleotides not matched to a gene: 16. The CDR3 sequence is 21 residues long. Germline V lookup: CDR1 SGHAT, CDR2 FQDESV (reference sequence). CDR3 region: CASSSSEPGLAGGLVTGELFF. In DNA, the CDR3 is TGTGCCAGCAGCTCCTCAGAACCGGGACTAGCGGGAGGGCTCGTAACCGGGGAGCTGTTTTTT.

The chain couples TRBV21-1 to TRBJ1-1. TRBV21-1 is assigned pseudogene status. CDR3 length: 12 residues. For the CDR3, the DNA is TGTGCCAGCAGCAAAGCTGTGGTTGAAGCTTTCTTT. Protein sequence: CASSKAVVEAFF.

The chain employs TRBV9 and TRBJ2-6; TRBD2 might be the D (5 bases). The CDR3 has 14 residues. CDR1 and CDR2 from the germline V gene are SGDLS and YYNGEE. V gave up 7 bases and J gave up 3 bases, with 11 bases separating them. The DNA of the CDR3 is TGTGCCAGCCGGGCGGGCGATGGGGCCAACGTCCTGACTTTC. This translates into CASRAGDGANVLTF.

This clonotype came up a few times. The chain uses TRBV6-4 and TRBJ2-4; 9 bases match TRBD2. Germline trimming cut 8 bases from V and 3 bases from J; bases unmatched to any gene: 11. The V gene's germline CDR1 is MRHNA and CDR2 SNTAGT. The CDR3 runs 16 residues. CDR3 amino acids: CASAQAGGPGKNIQYF. In nucleotides, the CDR3 is TGTGCCAGCGCCCAGGCGGGGGGGCCCGGCAAAAACATTCAGTACTTC.

The chain has TRBV14 and TRBJ2-1; D assignment may be TRBD1 or TRBD2 (5 bases each). The CDR3 contains 16 residues. Trimming cost V 1 base and J 5 bases, with 15 bases left between them. The germline V gene encodes CDR1 SGHDN and CDR2 FVKESK. This CDR3 reads CASSQVVRQGDNEQFF. The DNA of the CDR3 is TGTGCCAGCAGCCAAGTTGTTCGGCAGGGAGACAATGAGCAGTTCTTC.

This clonotype has just a few counts. The chain uses TRBV24-1 and TRBJ2-7, with a weak D call TRBD1 (5 bases). The length of the CDR3 is 15 residues. The V end was cut by 4 bases, the J end by 8 bases, with 20 bases between. From germline, CDR1 is KGHDR and CDR2 SFDVKD. CDR3 nucleotides: TGTGCCACCAGTGACGTCGCGGCAGGGAAAATCAAGCAGTACTTC. Translation: CATSDVAAGKIKQYF.

This sequence joins TRBV21-1 and TRBJ2-1. TRBV21-1 constitutes a pseudogene. This CDR3 spans 13 amino acids. CDR3 in DNA: TGTGCCAGCAGCAATAGAGACTACAATGAGCAGTTCTTC. Translation: CASSNRDYNEQFF.